Given below is one T cell receptor (beta chain) in context. The antigen remains undetermined. Lactation, pregnancy, other autoimmune disease or uncontrolled infection excluded patients. The sample belongs to a study of T cells in Graves' hyperthyroidism and ophthalmopathy. Study information: Once the initial diagnosis was made, peripheral blood was obtained before any treatment. General study points: Within blood appeared most thyroid clonotypes that had expanded above 0.001. Ophthalmopathy got predicted by the model a median approximately six months before its onset.

Trimming cost V 5 bases and J 4 bases; bases outside gene matches: 16. The V gene's germline CDR1 is LNHDA and CDR2 SQIVND (reference sequence). The CDR3 contains 17 residues. RNA transcripts were the template for amplifying TCR beta CDR3 regions. With the HTBI primer set, the TCR CDR3 went through a first round of RT-PCR. Each CDR3 protein is one row after TCRdb ran MiXCR on the multiplex PCR reads. The repertoire holds some 370,000 distinct CDR3 sequences, with over 12% as singletons. This TCR was recovered from a man in his forties or fifties with Graves' ophthalmopathy. The sample taken for sequencing was blood. V is TRBV19 and J is TRBJ2-7, with 8 bases aligning to TRBD2. CDR3 in DNA: TGTGCCAGTAGTGCCAACTCGGGAGGGCCGAACCAATACGAGCAGTACTTC. Its protein product is CASSANSGGPNQYEQYF. Looking up the rest from reference TRBV19 and TRBJ2-7 gives the full variable domain: DGGITQSPKYLFRKEGQNVTLSCEQNLNHDAMYWYRQDPGQGLRLIYYSQIVNDFQKGDIAEGYSVSREKKESFPLTVTSAQKNPTAFYLCASSANSGGPNQYEQYFGPGTRLTVT.